The 24 T cell receptor beta chains below all came from one sample that was sequenced in a study of human thymus T cells. Measured with immunoSEQ multiplex PCR; TCRdb has only the in-frame clones, and not every one. This sample carries about 120,000 clones, around 94% of them seen once, and the ten largest clones take around 0.025%. Surgeons resected thymus tissue during corrective heart surgery. Input material: thymus tissue. The receptors derive from a boy under three years old with a congenital heart defect but otherwise immunologically healthy.

This rearrangement joins TRBV10-1 to TRBJ1-5; D is perhaps TRBD1 (5 bases). Per germline, CDR1 WNHNN and CDR2 SYGVQD (reference sequence). This CDR3 has 13 amino acids. Trimming pared 6 bases from V and 6 bases from J, leaving 12 bases between. In nucleotides, the CDR3 is TGCGCCAGCAGAGAGACAGAGTTTCAGCCCCAGCATTTT. Translated, it gives CASRETEFQPQHF.

The chain recombines TRBV2 with TRBJ1-2; the match to TRBD1 covers 8 bases. The CDR3 has 15 amino acids. Germline V gene sequence: CDR1 SNHLY, CDR2 FYNNEI. V shed 6 bases and J 3 bases; nucleotides not matched to a gene: 9. CDR3 sequence reads: CASRDRVIKDYGYTF. DNA of the CDR3: TGTGCCAGCAGGGACAGGGTAATAAAGGACTATGGCTACACCTTC. Full variable domain (rest looked up from reference TRBV2 and TRBJ1-2): EPEVTQTPSHQVTQMGQEVILRCVPISNHLYFYWYRQILGQKVEFLVSFYNNEISEKSEIFDDQFSVERPDGSNFTLKIRSTKLEDSAMYFCASRDRVIKDYGYTFGSGTRLTVV.

This chain links TRBV11-2 with TRBJ2-3, with D hard to call. Trimming stripped 7 bases from V and 4 bases from J, with 18 bases between. The CDR3 has 15 amino acids. CDR1 is SGHAT, CDR2 FQNNGV, per germline. CDR3 nucleotides: TGTGCCAGCACCCTCCTGGCTGGTCCGGCAGATACGCAGTATTTT. The encoded protein is CASTLLAGPADTQYF.

The chain links TRBV29-1 to TRBJ2-1, with a possible D match to TRBD2 (6 bases). Germline V gene sequence: CDR1 SQVTM, CDR2 ANQGSEA. This CDR3 comprises 17 residues. With 0 bases removed from V and 4 bases from J, the gap between germline ends came to 19 bases. The CDR3 region is CSVEDRVGRRIYNEQFF. The CDR3 region has the DNA TGCAGCGTTGAAGATCGGGTAGGGAGGAGGATTTACAATGAGCAGTTCTTC.

This clone was observed a handful of times. The CDR3 nucleotides read TGCAGCGTTAGGGGAACTGAAGCTTTCTTT. Amino acids: CSVRGTEAFF. This chain uses TRBV29-1 with TRBJ1-1; possibly TRBD1 for D (5 bases). Germline V lookup: CDR1 SQVTM, CDR2 ANQGSEA. This CDR3 region has 10 residues. V lost 5 bases and J lost 5, with 6 bases in between. The full variable domain, its missing parts supplied by reference TRBV29-1 and TRBJ1-1, is SAVISQKPSRDICQRGTSLTIQCQVDSQVTMMFWYRQQPGQSLTLIATANQGSEATYESGFVIDKFPISRPNLTFSTLTVSNMSPEDSSIYLCSVRGTEAFFGQGTRLTVV.

This chain joins TRBV6-1 and TRBJ2-3; D is unclear. Germline-derived CDR1 and CDR2 are MNHNS and SASEGT. The CDR3 has 16 residues. Between the trimmed V and J ends, which lost 4 bases and 0 bases, there was a span of 14 bases. CDR3 amino acids: CASSGRPRPSTDTQYF. The CDR3 region has the DNA TGTGCCAGCAGTGGCCGGCCGAGACCCAGCACAGATACGCAGTATTTT.

The V and J genes are TRBV6-1 and TRBJ1-2, with 7 bases lining up with TRBD1. The CDR3 runs to 14 residues. J was trimmed by 7 bases and V by 2 bases; bases with no gene match: 7. Germline V gives CDR1 MNHNS, CDR2 SASEGT. CDR3 bases: TGTGCCAGCAGTGAAAAAAAGGGGGCTCGTGGCTACACCTTC. The encoded protein is CASSEKKGARGYTF.

The chain joins TRBV12-5 to TRBJ2-7, with 8 bases aligning to TRBD2. Germline assignment: CDR1 LGHNT and CDR2 FRNRAP. The CDR3 contains 16 residues. J was trimmed by 3 bases and V by 4 bases; bases with no gene match: 11. CDR3 in amino acids: CASGSSSGVVLYEQYF. The CDR3 DNA follows: TGTGCTAGTGGTTCAAGTAGCGGGGTGGTGCTCTACGAGCAGTACTTC.

The V call is TRBV5-1, the J call TRBJ1-3, with TRBD1 matching over 9 bases. J lost 2 bases, V lost 4 bases, and 10 bases had no gene match. The V gene's germline CDR1 is SGHRS and CDR2 YFSETQ. This CDR3 region has 17 residues. The CDR3 reads CASSRDRASIPGNTIYF. In DNA form, the CDR3 reads TGCGCCAGCAGCCGGGACAGGGCCTCGATCCCTGGAAACACCATATATTTT.

The V and J genes are TRBV6-5 and TRBJ2-3; the match to TRBD2 covers 9 bases. From germline, CDR1 is MNHEY and CDR2 SVGAGI. CDR3 length: 14 residues. The V segment lost 4 bases and the J segment 3 bases; nucleotides outside the gene matches: 2. The DNA of the CDR3 is TGTGCCAGCAGTTCAAGCGGGGGGACAGATACGCAGTATTTT. Protein product: CASSSSGGTDTQYF.

V gene TRBV28 combines with J gene TRBJ2-2; 9 bases agree with TRBD2. Germline V gives CDR1 MDHEN, CDR2 SYDVKM. Trimming took 2 bases from V and 4 from J; bases not matched to a gene: 8. This CDR3 is 17 amino acids long. This CDR3 is CASSLGLAPPITGELFF. The CDR3 DNA sequence: TGTGCCAGCAGTTTAGGACTAGCGCCACCGATCACCGGGGAGCTGTTTTTT.

V usage is TRBV21-1 and J usage is TRBJ2-7; the table's D call, TRBD1, has no DNA check behind it. TRBV21-1 is designated a pseudogene. This CDR3 contains 17 residues. The CDR3 bases are TGTGCCAGCAGCAAAAGCGAGGTTTGGCCGTTAGGGGACGAGCAGTACTTC. Residues: CASSKSEVWPLGDEQYF.

Here the CDR3 DNA reads TGTGCCAGCAGCTCCTACAGAGGGGGAGGGCCCGCCGGGTATGGCTACACCTTC. Protein sequence: CASSSYRGGGPAGYGYTF. The chain joins TRBV5-6 to TRBJ1-2; D is possibly TRBD1 (6 bases). Trimming took off 3 bases at V and 5 bases at J, with 26 bases between the two ends. This CDR3 has 18 amino acids. CDR1 is SGHDT and CDR2 is YYEEEE in the germline V gene.

V gene TRBV5-6 combines with J gene TRBJ1-2, with 9 bases fitting TRBD1. V trimming: 4 bases; J trimming: 3 bases; junction bases outside the gene matches: 4. This CDR3 is 14 amino acids long. CDR1 and CDR2 from the germline V gene are SGHDT and YYEEEE. The CDR3 DNA reads as TGTGCCAGCAGCCGGGACAGGGAGGACTATGGCTACACCTTC. Translated: CASSRDREDYGYTF.

The chain has TRBV15 and TRBJ2-2, with TRBD2 matching 11 bases. The V and J ends lost 0 bases and 5 bases, in that order; junction bases with no gene match: 5. This CDR3 has 17 amino acids. The germline V gene has CDR1 LNHNV and CDR2 YYDKDF (reference sequence). Here the CDR3 reads CATSRDCTSGGTGELFF. CDR3 DNA sequence: TGTGCCACCAGCAGAGATTGCACTAGCGGGGGTACCGGGGAGCTGTTTTTT. Based on the CDR3 plus reference TRBV15 and TRBJ2-2, the full variable domain is DAMVIQNPRYQVTQFGKPVTLSCSQTLNHNVMYWYQQKSSQAPKLLFHYYDKDFNNEADTPDNFQSRRPNTSFCFLDIRSPGLGDTAMYLCATSRDCTSGGTGELFFGEGSRLTVL.

This sequence joins TRBV4-3 and TRBJ2-1; tentative D call: TRBD1 (5 bases). The CDR3 extends over 15 amino acids. CDR1 LGHNA and CDR2 YSLEER come from the germline V gene. Trimming removed 3 bases from V and 1 base from J, with 10 bases in between. CDR3 amino acids: CASSQVDSSYNEQFF. The CDR3 DNA reads as TGCGCCAGCAGCCAGGTCGACAGTTCCTACAATGAGCAGTTCTTC.

The chain combines TRBV7-2 with TRBJ1-6; perhaps TRBD1 as D (6 bases). Trimming took 4 bases from V and 0 from J, leaving 13 bases between them. The CDR3 is 17 amino acids. Germline CDR1 is SGHTA and CDR2 is FQGNSA. DNA of the CDR3: TGTGCCAGCAGCTGGGGGGCAACGAGCTCCTATAATTCACCCCTCCACTTT. This translates into CASSWGATSSYNSPLHF. The full variable domain, completed using reference TRBV7-2 and TRBJ1-6, is GAGVSQSPSNKVTEKGKDVELRCDPISGHTALYWYRQSLGQGLEFLIYFQGNSAPDKSGLPSDRFSAERTGGSVSTLTIQRTQQEDSAVYLCASSWGATSSYNSPLHFGNGTRLTVT.

This rearrangement joins TRBV9 to TRBJ2-5; no firm D call. The V and J ends lost 0 bases and 2 bases respectively, with 14 bases between them. The CDR3 is 16 amino acids. CDR1 SGDLS and CDR2 YYNGEE come from the germline V gene. CDR3 DNA sequence: TGTGCCAGCAGCGTAGCTACAGAGGATACACAAGAGACCCAGTACTTC. The encoded protein is CASSVATEDTQETQYF.

This chain uses TRBV11-2 with TRBJ2-5; 8 bases agree with TRBD2. CDR1 and CDR2 (germline): SGHAT, FQNNGV. V gave up 6 bases and J gave up 3 bases; unmatched junction bases: 12. CDR3 size: 16 residues. CDR3 bases: TGTGCCAGCAGGCCTCCTTCGCCGGGGGGGGAAGAGACCCAGTACTTC. Amino acids: CASRPPSPGGEETQYF.

Only one count was recorded for this clone. Here the CDR3 DNA reads TGTGCCAGCAGCACCCGACAGGGCCGACAGCCCCAGCATTTT. This sequence encodes CASSTRQGRQPQHF. The chain joins TRBV11-3 to TRBJ1-5, with 7 bases fitting TRBD1. V lost 5 bases to trimming and J lost 7 bases; unmatched junction nucleotides: 8. The V gene's germline CDR1 is SGHNT and CDR2 YENEEA. This CDR3 comprises 14 residues.

This chain joins TRBV7-2 and TRBJ2-3, with TRBD2 as a possible D gene (5 bases). V was cut by 5 bases and J by 6 bases, with 15 bases left in between. Per the germline V gene, CDR1 is SGHTA and CDR2 is FQGNSA. The CDR3 runs to 14 residues. In nucleotides, the CDR3 is TGTGCCAGCAGCCCCGCGGACGGCGGGGATACGCAGTATTTT. The encoded protein is CASSPADGGDTQYF.

The chain recombines TRBV5-1 with TRBJ2-5; perhaps TRBD1 as D (5 bases). Germline V gene sequence: CDR1 SGHRS, CDR2 YFSETQ. V lost 4 bases, J lost 1 base, and 8 bases lay in between. This CDR3 is built from 13 residues. The CDR3 sequence is CASSPGIQETQYF. The CDR3 DNA is TGCGCCAGCAGCCCAGGGATCCAAGAGACCCAGTACTTC.

CDR3 in amino acids: CASIPRIRQRETQYF. CDR3 DNA: TGTGCCAGCATTCCCCGTATTCGACAAAGGGAGACCCAGTACTTC. This chain uses TRBV6-1 with TRBJ2-5; D gene unclear. Trimming took off 7 bases at V and 5 bases at J, with 20 bases between the two ends. The length of the CDR3 is 15 residues. From germline, CDR1 is MNHNS and CDR2 SASEGT.

This sequence joins TRBV10-3 and TRBJ2-1; maybe TRBD1 (6 bases). V was trimmed by 10 bases and J by 6 bases, leaving 19 bases between them. This CDR3 has 14 residues. Germline CDR1 is ENHRY and CDR2 is SYGVKD. Here the CDR3 DNA reads TGTGCCACCCGGGACGCGCAGGGGACCAATGAGCAGTTCTTC. Translating it yields CATRDAQGTNEQFF.